This TCR beta chain comes out of a study of PD-L1 blockade in urothelial cancer. Across the whole study: Blood gave a median around 140,000 T cells.

Using immunoSEQ multiplex PCR, the repertoire was profiled, and TCRdb retains in-frame clones only, with some absent. This table has under 60,000 clones, around 87% appearing once. In germline, CDR1 is KGHSH, CDR2 LQKENI. Trimming at V came to 4 bases and at J to 4 bases, leaving 7 bases not matched to a gene. This CDR3 contains 15 residues. Indicated time point: peripheral blood 6 weeks after treatment start. Peripheral blood mononuclear cells were collected from every patient before and during treatment, yielding between 1 and 8 samples per patient. The sample here was PBMCs, taken around atezolizumab (anti-PD-L1) treatment. The receptor comes from a man in his 60s with urothelial cancer. The chain employs TRBV18 and TRBJ2-7; 10 nucleotides line up with TRBD1. In DNA, the CDR3 is TGTGCCAGCTCACAAACCGGGACAGGGGCGTACGAGCAGTACTTC. The encoded protein is CASSQTGTGAYEQYF.